Listed below are T cell receptor beta chains from one sample, sequenced in a study of T cells expressing NK-cell markers. With the 5' RACE reads reprocessed, TCRdb shows one record per CDR3 protein and no DNA. The repertoire table contains 550,000 or so distinct CDR3 sequences. Input material: blood T cells: a sorted CD56 or NKG2C T cell subset, CD4+ or CD8+ T cells, or bulk PBMC T cells (not recorded which). The receptors come from a man younger than 35 in good health. The CDR3 runs from the conserved cysteine through the conserved F or W. Each record gives: J gene, V gene, CDR3 protein.

J gene: TRBJ1-5
V gene: TRBV20-1
CDR3 protein: CSARFGGGSNQPQHF

J gene: TRBJ1-2
V gene: TRBV5-1
CDR3 protein: CASSLSRMGYTF

J gene: TRBJ2-3
V gene: TRBV6-5
CDR3 protein: CASNLPNTDTQYF

J gene: TRBJ1-5
V gene: TRBV12-3/TRBV12-4
CDR3 protein: CASSGAHQNQPQHF

J gene: TRBJ1-4
V gene: TRBV3-1
CDR3 protein: CASSPEGSTNEKLFF

J gene: TRBJ2-1
V gene: TRBV6-5
CDR3 protein: CASSSELGVEQFF

J gene: TRBJ2-2
V gene: TRBV12-3/TRBV12-4
CDR3 protein: CASSLGGNGELFF

J gene: TRBJ2-2
V gene: TRBV29-1
CDR3 protein: CSVGFGTTNTGELFF

J gene: TRBJ2-1
V gene: TRBV7-3
CDR3 protein: CASSLGPSYDYNEQFF

J gene: TRBJ1-1
V gene: TRBV27
CDR3 protein: CASSLKRGNLLIRAFF

J gene: TRBJ2-7
V gene: TRBV29-1
CDR3 protein: CSVAPGLAGVYEQYF

J gene: TRBJ2-5
V gene: TRBV6-2/TRBV6-3
CDR3 protein: CASQQQRALKTQYF

J gene: TRBJ2-7
V gene: TRBV4-2
CDR3 protein: CASSTRTDTYEQYF

J gene: TRBJ2-2
V gene: TRBV7-2
CDR3 protein: CASSFFPGHGKTGELFF

J gene: TRBJ1-1
V gene: TRBV29-1
CDR3 protein: CSVTPGVQAFF

J gene: TRBJ1-3
V gene: TRBV5-1
CDR3 protein: CASRGDSSGNTIYF

J gene: TRBJ2-7
V gene: TRBV7-9
CDR3 protein: CASRPLAGVSYEQYF

J gene: TRBJ2-3
V gene: TRBV12-3/TRBV12-4
CDR3 protein: CASSLGGGQTTDTQYF

J gene: TRBJ2-1
V gene: TRBV24-1
CDR3 protein: CATSDRTSVPEQFF

J gene: TRBJ2-7
V gene: TRBV29-1
CDR3 protein: CSAVGRAPYEQYF

J gene: TRBJ2-2
V gene: TRBV10-3
CDR3 protein: CAISPNLAANTGELFF

J gene: TRBJ2-3
V gene: TRBV12-3/TRBV12-4
CDR3 protein: CASSLRGRGGRLSYTQYF

J gene: TRBJ2-1
V gene: TRBV12-3/TRBV12-4
CDR3 protein: CASSSLWDSKEQFF

J gene: TRBJ2-7
V gene: TRBV7-6
CDR3 protein: CASSFSGEEQYF